This is a list of T cell receptor beta chains from one sample in a study of response to subunit inactivated influenza vaccine. TCRdb reanalysed the RT-PCR reads using MiXCR and keeps one entry per CDR3 protein. The sample carries roughly 190,000 distinct CDR3 sequences, approximately 15% recorded once. The sequences come from CD8+ T cells sorted from PBMCs, collected around 5 days after vaccination. Receptors were obtained from a man in his forties or fifties who received an inactivated influenza vaccine. Each CDR3 is given with its conserved first and last residue. A D gene is named only where the DNA matches it firmly. The size of a clone is reported for some rows only, either as once, few or many, or as a class for expanded clones.

>TRBV29-1|TRBJ2-3|few|.
TGCAGCGTTGGCCCCCCGGTTGAGGGGAACACAGATACGCAGTATTTT
CSVGPPVEGNTDTQYF
>TRBV6-2/TRBV6-3|TRBJ2-3|.|.
TGTGCCAGCAGTTTGTTAGCGGTGCCTAGCACAGATACGCAGTATTTT
CASSLLAVPSTDTQYF
>TRBV2|TRBJ2-3|few|.
TGTGCCAGCAAGAACGGCCACCCAATCAACACAGATACGCAGTATTTT
CASKNGHPINTDTQYF
>TRBV20-1|TRBJ2-5|.|TRBD1
TGCAGTGCTAGAGACCTTCTGGACAGGGGGTCGGAGACCCAGTACTTC
CSARDLLDRGSETQYF
>TRBV9|TRBJ2-1|.|TRBD2
TGTGCCAGTTCGACTAGCGGGAGAAATGAGCAGTTCTTC
CASSTSGRNEQFF
>TRBV3-1|TRBJ1-4|.|.
TGTGCCAGCAGCCAGGAGGGCGGACTTAATGAAAAACTGTTTTTT
CASSQEGGLNEKLFF
>TRBV12-3/TRBV12-4|TRBJ2-5|.|.
TGTGCCAGCAGTTTGTCGAGGGATCGGGAGACCCAGTACTTC
CASSLSRDRETQYF
>TRBV28|TRBJ2-1|few|TRBD2
TGTGCCAGCAGTAGCGGGGGGGCGCTTAATGAGCAGTTCTTC
CASSSGGALNEQFF
>TRBV5-1|TRBJ2-3|.|.
TGCGCCAGCAGCTTTACAACAGGGAGGGGAGCAGATACGCAGTATTTT
CASSFTTGRGADTQYF
>TRBV12-3/TRBV12-4|TRBJ2-3|.|.
TGTGCCAGCAGTTCGGGGGTGCCAGATACGCAGTATTTT
CASSSGVPDTQYF
>TRBV7-8|TRBJ2-2|many|.
TGTGCCAGCAGCTACCGAGTAAACGGCGGGGAGCTGTTTTTT
CASSYRVNGGELFF
>TRBV11-2|TRBJ2-7|few|TRBD1
TGTGCCAGCAGTCCCGGGACAGGCATGGACGAGCAGTACTTC
CASSPGTGMDEQYF
>TRBV9|TRBJ2-2|few|.
TGTGCCAGCAGCGTAGTGGGGACCGGGGAGCTGTTTTTT
CASSVVGTGELFF
>TRBV11-2|TRBJ2-7|.|.
TGTGCCAGCAGCTTGGGGGAGGACCTCGGGGGCACGACCTACGAGCAGTACTTC
CASSLGEDLGGTTYEQYF
>TRBV29-1|TRBJ1-2|many|.
TGCAGCGTCGGAGGTCGATATGGCTACACCTTC
CSVGGRYGYTF
>TRBV19|TRBJ2-1|.|.
TGTGCCAGTAGTATCAGGCAGGACAATGAGCAGTTCTTC
CASSIRQDNEQFF
>TRBV4-3|TRBJ1-1|many|.
TGCGCCAGCAGCCAAGATAGCGGGGTGGGGACTGAAGCTTTCTTT
CASSQDSGVGTEAFF
>TRBV20-1|TRBJ2-2|.|TRBD2
TGCAGTGCTAGGATAGGACTAGCGGGAGGGCCAGTCACCGGGGAGCTGTTTTTT
CSARIGLAGGPVTGELFF
>TRBV6-2/TRBV6-3|TRBJ2-2|few|.
TGTGCCAGCCGGGAGAGGCGGGGGCCGAGGACCGGGGAGCTGTTTTTT
CASRERRGPRTGELFF
>TRBV4-3|TRBJ2-5|few|TRBD2
TGCGCCAGCAGCCAAGAGATAGCGGGAGCAGGGGAGACCCAGTACTTC
CASSQEIAGAGETQYF
>TRBV28|TRBJ2-1|many|TRBD2
TGTGCCAGCAGTTTAGGTCAGCGCGGGAGCTCCTACAATGAGCAGTTCTTC
CASSLGQRGSSYNEQFF
>TRBV12-3/TRBV12-4|TRBJ2-3|many|TRBD2
TGTGCCAGCAGTCCTCGAAGTAGCGGGGGGGCCGATACGCAGTATTTT
CASSPRSSGGADTQYF
>TRBV27|TRBJ2-7|.|TRBD1
TGTGCCAGCAGCCTGGGACAGGGAGGATCTAAGCAGTACTTC
CASSLGQGGSKQYF
>TRBV12-3/TRBV12-4|TRBJ2-1|few|TRBD2
TGTGCCAGCAGTTCTCCGACTAGCGGGAGTTTAGCCAGGTTCTTC
CASSSPTSGSLARFF
>TRBV12-3/TRBV12-4|TRBJ2-7|.|TRBD1
TGTGCCAGCAGTTCCTGGACAGGGGAATCCTACGAGCAGTACTTC
CASSSWTGESYEQYF
>TRBV20-1|TRBJ1-4|.|.
TGCAGTGCTGAACAGGGTAGTACTAATGAAAAACTGTTTTTT
CSAEQGSTNEKLFF
>TRBV3-1|TRBJ2-3|.|TRBD2
TGTGCCATCAGGCGACTAGCGGGGGGGCCGGGGAACACAGATACGCAGTATTTT
CAIRRLAGGPGNTDTQYF
>TRBV5-4|TRBJ2-7|few|.
TGTGCCAGCAGCAGATCCTTTACAGGAATGAGCTCCTACGAGCAGTACTTC
CASSRSFTGMSSYEQYF
>TRBV19|TRBJ2-2|few|TRBD1
TGTGCCATACGACAGGGCGACACCGGGGAGCTGTTTTTT
CAIRQGDTGELFF
>TRBV5-1|TRBJ2-7|.|.
TGCGCCAGCAGCTTTGACAGAGTTTACGAGCAGTACTTC
CASSFDRVYEQYF
>TRBV13|TRBJ2-5|.|TRBD2
TGTGCCAGCAGCTCGGGACTAGCGGGACCCCTGCCCTTCCAAGAGACCCAGTACTTC
CASSSGLAGPLPFQETQYF
>TRBV3-1|TRBJ2-5|.|.
TGTGCCAGCAGCCAAGGCTGGGGCGAGACCCAGTACTTC
CASSQGWGETQYF
>TRBV3-1|TRBJ2-3|few|.
TGTGCCAGCAGCCAGGACAGCTATTCGCCTAGCACAGATACGCAGTATTTT
CASSQDSYSPSTDTQYF
>TRBV20-1|TRBJ2-5|many|TRBD2
TGCAGTGCGCTAGCGGGAGAACAAGAGACCCAGTACTTC
CSALAGEQETQYF
>TRBV11-2|TRBJ2-7|few|.
TGTGCCAGCAGCTTCCGTTCCTCCTACGAGCAGTACTTC
CASSFRSSYEQYF
>TRBV4-1|TRBJ2-7|few|TRBD1
TGCGCCAGCAGCCAGACCGGACAGGCCGCCTACGAGCAGTACTTC
CASSQTGQAAYEQYF
>TRBV20-1|TRBJ2-1|.|.
TGCAGTGCTAGAGATATAACGGGGGACCTTTACAATGAGCAGTTCTTC
CSARDITGDLYNEQFF
>TRBV10-2|TRBJ2-1|few|.
TGCGCCAGCAGCCTGGGACAACTTGGGGTGCAGTTCTTC
CASSLGQLGVQFF
>TRBV29-1|TRBJ2-1|many|TRBD1
TGCAGCGTTGAGTTAGGGACAGGGGGGAATGAGCAGTTCTTC
CSVELGTGGNEQFF
>TRBV4-3|TRBJ2-7|few|.
TGCGCCAGCAGCCAAGTCCCTCGGGGCGCGGGGGAGCAGTACTTC
CASSQVPRGAGEQYF
>TRBV4-1|TRBJ2-1|.|.
TGCGCCAGCAGCCATGAGACGGACAATGAGCAGTTCTTC
CASSHETDNEQFF
>TRBV11-2|TRBJ2-1|few|TRBD2
TGTGCCAGCAGCCCACACCTAGCGGGATCGTCGGATGAGCAGTTCTTC
CASSPHLAGSSDEQFF
>TRBV7-2|TRBJ2-7|.|.
TGTGCCAGCAGACTGGCCTACGAGCAGTACTTC
CASRLAYEQYF